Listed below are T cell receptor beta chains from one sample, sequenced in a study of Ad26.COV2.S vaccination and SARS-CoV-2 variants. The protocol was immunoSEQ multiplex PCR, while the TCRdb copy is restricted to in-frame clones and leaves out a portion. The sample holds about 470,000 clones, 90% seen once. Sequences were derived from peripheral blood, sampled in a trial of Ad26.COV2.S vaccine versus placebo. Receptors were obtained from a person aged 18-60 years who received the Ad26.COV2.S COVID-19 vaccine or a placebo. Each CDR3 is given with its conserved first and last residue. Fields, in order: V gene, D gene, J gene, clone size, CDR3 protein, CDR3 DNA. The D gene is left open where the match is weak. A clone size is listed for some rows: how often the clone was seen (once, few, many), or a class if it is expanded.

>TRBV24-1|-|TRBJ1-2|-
CATSDTGSYGYTF
TGTGCCACCAGTGACACAGGGTCCTATGGCTACACCTTC
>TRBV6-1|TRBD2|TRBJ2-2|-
CASSEEPGLGTGELFF
TGTGCCAGCAGTGAAGAGCCGGGACTAGGAACCGGGGAGCTGTTTTTT
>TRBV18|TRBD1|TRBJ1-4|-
CASSPRQGTTNEKLFF
TGTGCCAGCTCACCGCGACAGGGTACAACTAATGAAAAACTGTTTTTT
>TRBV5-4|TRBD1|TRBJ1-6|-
CASSAMQDRGRALHF
TGTGCCAGCAGCGCAATGCAGGACAGGGGTAGAGCCCTCCACTTT
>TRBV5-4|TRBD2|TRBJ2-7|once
CASSSDPGLAGISEQYF
TGTGCCAGCAGCTCGGACCCCGGACTAGCGGGAATCTCCGAGCAGTACTTC
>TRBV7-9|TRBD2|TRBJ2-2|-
CACLGLAGNTGELFF
TGTGCCTGCCTAGGACTAGCGGGAAACACCGGGGAGCTGTTTTTT
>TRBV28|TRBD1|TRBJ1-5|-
CASRLTGASNQPQHF
TGTGCCAGCAGGCTAACAGGGGCTAGCAATCAGCCCCAGCATTTT
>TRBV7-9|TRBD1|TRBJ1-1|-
CASSLTGENTEAFF
TGTGCCAGCAGCCTAACAGGGGAGAACACTGAAGCTTTCTTT
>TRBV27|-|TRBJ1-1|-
CASHFGVKNTEAFF
TGTGCCAGCCACTTTGGGGTCAAAAACACTGAAGCTTTCTTT
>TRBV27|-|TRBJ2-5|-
CASRRQATFQETQYF
TGTGCCAGCAGAAGACAGGCGACTTTCCAAGAGACCCAGTACTTC
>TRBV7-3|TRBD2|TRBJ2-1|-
CASSLTASWRERVGEQFF
TGTGCCAGCAGCTTAACGGCCAGTTGGCGGGAGAGGGTAGGGGAGCAGTTCTTC
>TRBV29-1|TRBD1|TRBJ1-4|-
CSVLDREDEKLFF
TGCAGCGTTCTCGACAGGGAAGATGAAAAACTGTTTTTT
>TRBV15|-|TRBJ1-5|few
CATSRDPTVSQPQHF
TGTGCCACCAGCAGAGATCCGACAGTTAGTCAGCCCCAGCATTTT
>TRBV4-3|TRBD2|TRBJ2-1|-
CTSSPWTSGTPYNEQFF
TGCACCAGCAGCCCGTGGACTAGCGGAACCCCTTACAATGAGCAGTTCTTC
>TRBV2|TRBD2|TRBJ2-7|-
CASKYRLLAGTYEQYF
TGTGCCAGCAAATATCGCCTACTAGCGGGTACCTACGAGCAGTACTTC
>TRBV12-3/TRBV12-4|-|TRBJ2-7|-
CASSPGSYEQYF
TGTGCCAGCAGTCCAGGGTCCTACGAGCAGTACTTC
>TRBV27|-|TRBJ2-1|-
CASSFIQGVNEQFF
TGTGCCAGCAGTTTTATCCAGGGAGTCAATGAGCAGTTCTTC
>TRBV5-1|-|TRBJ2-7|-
CASSFQGAYEQYF
TGCGCCAGCAGCTTCCAGGGCGCCTACGAGCAGTACTTC
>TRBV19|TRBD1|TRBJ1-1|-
CASSIGGTGGGTEAFF
TGTGCCAGTAGTATAGGCGGGACAGGGGGCGGCACTGAAGCTTTCTTT
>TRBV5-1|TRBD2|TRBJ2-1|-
CASRGLANINNEQFF
TGCGCCAGCAGAGGACTAGCCAATATTAACAATGAGCAGTTCTTC
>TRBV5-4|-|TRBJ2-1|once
CAGLGAYNEQFF
TGTGCCGGACTCGGGGCCTACAATGAGCAGTTCTTC
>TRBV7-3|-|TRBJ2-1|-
CASSLRREPYNEQFF
TGTGCCAGCAGCTTAAGGAGGGAACCCTACAATGAGCAGTTCTTC
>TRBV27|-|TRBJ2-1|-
CASSFGGIPSYNEQFF
TGTGCCAGCAGTTTTGGTGGGATACCCTCCTACAATGAGCAGTTCTTC
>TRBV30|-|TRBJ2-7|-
CAWTLQSSGGYEQYF
TGTGCCTGGACCCTCCAATCTTCCGGCGGTTACGAGCAGTACTTC
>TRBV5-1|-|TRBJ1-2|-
CASSLAPDRLDGYTF
TGCGCCAGCAGCTTGGCCCCAGACAGACTCGATGGCTACACCTTC
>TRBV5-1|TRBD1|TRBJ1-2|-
CASSLGGQRTSYGYTF
TGCGCCAGCAGCTTGGGGGGACAGCGGACGAGCTATGGCTACACCTTC
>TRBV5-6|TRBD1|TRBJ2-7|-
CASSFPGQGNQQYF
TGTGCCAGCAGCTTCCCCGGACAGGGTAACCAGCAGTACTTC
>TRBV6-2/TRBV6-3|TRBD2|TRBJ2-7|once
CASSYTPGLAGRTSYEQYF
TGTGCCAGCAGTTACACCCCGGGACTAGCGGGTCGCACCTCCTACGAGCAGTACTTC
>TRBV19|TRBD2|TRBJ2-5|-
CASTWSSGKGETQYF
TGTGCCAGTACCTGGTCTAGCGGGAAAGGGGAGACCCAGTACTTC
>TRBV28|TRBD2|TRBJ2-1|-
CASSSGLAGHEQFF
TGTGCCAGCAGTTCCGGGCTAGCGGGACATGAGCAGTTCTTC
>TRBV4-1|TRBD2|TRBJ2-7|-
CASSPTSGRVYEQYF
TGCGCCAGCAGCCCCACTAGCGGGAGGGTATACGAGCAGTACTTC
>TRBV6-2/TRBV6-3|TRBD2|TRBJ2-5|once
CASSYGPSGKETQYF
TGTGCCAGCAGTTACGGGCCTAGCGGGAAAGAGACCCAGTACTTC
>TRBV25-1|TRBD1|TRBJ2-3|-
CASSVQGADTQYF
TGTGCCAGCAGTGTACAGGGGGCAGATACGCAGTATTTT
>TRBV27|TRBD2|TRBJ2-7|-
CASSPRTSGREYF
TGTGCCAGCAGTCCCCGGACTAGCGGGAGGGAGTACTTC
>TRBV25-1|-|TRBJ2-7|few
CASSDRDGAYEQYF
TGTGCCAGCAGTGACCGGGACGGGGCCTACGAGCAGTACTTC
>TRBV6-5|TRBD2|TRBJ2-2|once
CASSYEGGPGTGELFF
TGTGCCAGCAGTTACGAGGGAGGGCCGGGCACCGGGGAGCTGTTTTTT
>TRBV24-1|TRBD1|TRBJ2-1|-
CATGQGLYNEQFF
TGTGCCACAGGACAGGGATTATACAATGAGCAGTTCTTC
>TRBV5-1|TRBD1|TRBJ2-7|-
CASSQQGAGAYEQYF
TGCGCCAGCAGCCAACAGGGGGCAGGGGCCTACGAGCAGTACTTC
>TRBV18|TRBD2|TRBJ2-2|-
CASSLAGPNTGELFF
TGTGCCAGCTCACTAGCGGGACCGAACACCGGGGAGCTGTTTTTT
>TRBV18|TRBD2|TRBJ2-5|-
CASSEGLEVPEVETQYF
TGTGCCAGCTCCGAGGGACTAGAAGTGCCAGAGGTGGAGACCCAGTACTTC
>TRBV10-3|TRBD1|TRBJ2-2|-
CAISDIQGGFGTGELFF
TGTGCCATCAGCGACATACAGGGGGGATTTGGCACCGGGGAGCTGTTTTTT
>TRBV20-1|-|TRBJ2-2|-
CSASTGGLRGELFF
TGCAGTGCAAGTACGGGCGGTCTACGCGGGGAGCTGTTTTTT